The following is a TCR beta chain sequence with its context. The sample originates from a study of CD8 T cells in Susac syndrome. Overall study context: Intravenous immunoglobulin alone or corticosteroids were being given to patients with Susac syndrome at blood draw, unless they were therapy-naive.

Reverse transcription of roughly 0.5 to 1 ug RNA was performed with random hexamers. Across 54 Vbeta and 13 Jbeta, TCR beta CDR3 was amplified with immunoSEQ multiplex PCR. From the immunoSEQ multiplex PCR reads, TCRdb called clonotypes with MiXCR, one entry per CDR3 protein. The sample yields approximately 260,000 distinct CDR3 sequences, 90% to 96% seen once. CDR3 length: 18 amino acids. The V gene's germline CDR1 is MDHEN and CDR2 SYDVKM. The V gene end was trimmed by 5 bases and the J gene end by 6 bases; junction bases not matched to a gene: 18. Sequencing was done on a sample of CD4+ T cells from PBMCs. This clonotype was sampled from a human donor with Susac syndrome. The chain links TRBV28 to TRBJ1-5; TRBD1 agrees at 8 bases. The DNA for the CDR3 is TGTGCCAGCAGTCCCTTCACGTTCAGGGGGCGCCGGGGTCAGCCCCAGCATTTT. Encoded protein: CASSPFTFRGRRGQPQHF.